This T cell receptor beta chain stems from a study of blood T cell repertoires in COVID-19. Study information: Sites across the United States, Italy and Spain contributed samples from acute and convalescent COVID-19. Sources were T cells, B-cell-depleted T cells, or PBMCs; the material itself was cDNA or gDNA.

Per the original methods: Estimation of nucleated cell counts was performed using reference gene primer amplification. Sequencing was performed with immunoSEQ multiplex PCR; in TCRdb, only in-frame clones are kept and a portion is missing. The V and J calls and clone size come from that table; D and trimming were worked out from the DNA. The table records over 250,000 clones, 80% to 90% of them present only once. Germline values: CDR1 SNHLY, CDR2 FYNNEI. V was clipped by 6 bases and J by 7 bases, with 15 bases between them. This CDR3 is built from 13 residues. Material: peripheral blood. This TCR derives from a woman aged 70-85 years with acute or convalescent COVID-19. The chain uses TRBV2 and TRBJ1-1; a possible D gene is TRBD1 (5 bases). The CDR3 protein is CASRATRGGEAFF. Written as DNA, the CDR3 is TGTGCCAGCAGGGCGACTAGGGGTGGTGAAGCTTTCTTT.